This TCR beta chain derives from a study of cytomegalovirus exposure and HLA in healthy donors. After removal of 5 bases from V and 0 bases from J, the junction contained 7 bases not matched to a gene. Germline assignment: CDR1 SGHRS and CDR2 YFSETQ. This CDR3 is 15 amino acids long. Primers for the PCR totalled 60 Vbeta and 13 Jbeta. Libraries were prepared by immunoSEQ multiplex PCR; TCRdb keeps only in-frame clonotypes and omits some of them. The table records about 130,000 clones, 60% to 85% of them present only once. The TCR comes from a woman aged 40-49 years in good health and CMV-seronegative. Sequencing was performed on PBMCs. The V call is TRBV5-1, the J call TRBJ1-1; 7 positions agree with TRBD1. CDR3 bases: TGCGCCAGCAGGGGCGGACAGGCGGTGAACACTGAAGCTTTCTTT. This gives the protein CASRGGQAVNTEAFF.